A selection of T cell receptor beta chains follows, all from one sample in a study of cytomegalovirus exposure and HLA in healthy donors. Assay used: immunoSEQ multiplex PCR; TCRdb lists only in-frame clones, some missing. The repertoire has 100,000 to 150,000 clones, 78% of them found once; the top ten carry around 3.6%. The sequencing sample was made of PBMCs. These receptors were collected from a man aged 40-50 years in good health and CMV-seronegative. The CDR3 runs from the conserved cysteine through the conserved F or W.

v_gene	j_gene	CDR3aa
TRBV7-3	TRBJ2-7	CASSLTQGYEQYF
TRBV2	TRBJ2-3	CASGLVRADTQYF
TRBV7-7	TRBJ2-1	CASSQTRGEQFF
TRBV12-5	TRBJ1-1	CASGLAQGTGRAEAFF
TRBV30	TRBJ1-5	CAWSGEGYQPQHF
TRBV7-2	TRBJ1-1	CASSPTGGSTEAFF
TRBV10-3	TRBJ2-7	CAASDSYEQYF
TRBV7-2	TRBJ2-5	CASSFWEGGGRQETQYF
TRBV7-2	TRBJ1-6	CASSSSRDSLERYSPLHF
TRBV7-9	TRBJ1-2	CASSPQAPQGSYGYTF
TRBV18	TRBJ2-6	CASSGTGANGLTF
TRBV5-6	TRBJ1-5	CASSLLGQGYEPQHF
TRBV5-4	TRBJ1-1	CASSAAVNTEAFF
TRBV19	TRBJ2-4	CASHPSGGLETGIQYF
TRBV7-2	TRBJ1-2	CASSLAVGQGAGGYTF
TRBV29-1	TRBJ1-3	CSVVDRGSGNTIYF
TRBV7-8	TRBJ2-1	CASSPIVGVSEYNEQFF
TRBV9	TRBJ2-1	CASSEPFTGISYNEQFF
TRBV4-1	TRBJ2-6	CASSQERTGISGANVLTF
TRBV11-2	TRBJ2-7	CASSLKLVYEQYF
TRBV9	TRBJ2-3	CASSASGITSTDTQYF
TRBV11-3	TRBJ2-7	CASSLHGSYEQYF
TRBV28	TRBJ2-1	CASSFPDRYNEQFF
TRBV7-9	TRBJ1-1	CASSLQGDTEAFF
TRBV7-8	TRBJ1-3	CASSPQGDRNTIYF
TRBV7-2	TRBJ1-6	CASTRGDYSPLHF
TRBV7-2	TRBJ2-3	CASSLLAGSGNTQYF
TRBV6-5	TRBJ1-1	CATYRGVSTEAFF
TRBV5-5	TRBJ1-4	CASSLDRVEKLFF
TRBV28	TRBJ1-4	CASSRRGEKLFF
TRBV7-2	TRBJ1-6	CASNWGQGSSPLHF
TRBV7-2	TRBJ2-7	CASSLAGNPYEQYF
TRBV15	TRBJ1-5	CATSPNRAQQPQHF
TRBV7-6	TRBJ1-5	CASSALERPYQPQHF
TRBV4-2	TRBJ1-5	CASSQEEGLDQPQHF
TRBV5-1	TRBJ2-7	CASRLLVLSYEQYF
TRBV25-1	TRBJ2-3	CASSDPPGRSRGTDTQYF
TRBV6-1	TRBJ2-7	CASSGGHYEQYF
TRBV5-1	TRBJ2-3	CASSLDRGASTDTQYF
TRBV14	TRBJ1-2	CASSPQGTDYGYTF
TRBV5-4	TRBJ2-1	CASRSGINSYNEQFF
TRBV6-1	TRBJ1-1	CASLVRAEAFF
TRBV7-9	TRBJ1-1	CSSSQGVTEAFF
TRBV7-3	TRBJ2-5	CASNLAGGPLETQYF
TRBV28	TRBJ2-6	CASSIRQGKRSGANVLTF
TRBV7-2	TRBJ1-3	CASSPRRNTIYF
TRBV7-3	TRBJ2-5	CASSLGGAPGETQYF
TRBV6-6	TRBJ2-1	CASSYSDSSYNEQFF
TRBV4-3	TRBJ2-7	CASSHTEAATYEQYF
TRBV18	TRBJ1-2	CASSPGQEYGYTF
TRBV4-2	TRBJ1-2	CASSQTDTGVLSGGYTF